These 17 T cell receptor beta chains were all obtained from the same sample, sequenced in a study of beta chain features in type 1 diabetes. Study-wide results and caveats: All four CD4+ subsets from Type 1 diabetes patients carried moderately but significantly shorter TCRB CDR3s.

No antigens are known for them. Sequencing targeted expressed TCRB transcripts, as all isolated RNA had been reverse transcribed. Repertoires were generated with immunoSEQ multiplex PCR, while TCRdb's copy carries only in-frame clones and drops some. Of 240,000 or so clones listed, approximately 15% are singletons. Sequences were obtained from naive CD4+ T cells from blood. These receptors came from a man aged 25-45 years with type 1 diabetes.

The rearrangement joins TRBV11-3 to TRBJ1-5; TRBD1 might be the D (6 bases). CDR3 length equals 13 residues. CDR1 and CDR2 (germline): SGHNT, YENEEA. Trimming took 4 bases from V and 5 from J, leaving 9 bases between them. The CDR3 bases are TGTGCCAGCAGCTCATACAGGGATCAGCCCCAGCATTTT. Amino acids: CASSSYRDQPQHF.

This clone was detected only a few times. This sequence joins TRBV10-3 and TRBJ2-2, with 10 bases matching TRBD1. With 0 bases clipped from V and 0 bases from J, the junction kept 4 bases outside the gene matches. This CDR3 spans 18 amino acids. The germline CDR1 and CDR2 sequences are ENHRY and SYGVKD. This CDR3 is CAISESAGQGTNTGELFF. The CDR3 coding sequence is TGTGCCATCAGTGAGTCAGCGGGACAGGGGACGAACACCGGGGAGCTGTTTTTT.

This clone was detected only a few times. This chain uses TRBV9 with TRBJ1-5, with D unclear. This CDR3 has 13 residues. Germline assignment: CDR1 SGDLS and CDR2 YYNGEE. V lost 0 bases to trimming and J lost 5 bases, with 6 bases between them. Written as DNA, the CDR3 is TGTGCCAGCAGCGTAGACGGGGATCAGCCCCAGCATTTT. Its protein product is CASSVDGDQPQHF.

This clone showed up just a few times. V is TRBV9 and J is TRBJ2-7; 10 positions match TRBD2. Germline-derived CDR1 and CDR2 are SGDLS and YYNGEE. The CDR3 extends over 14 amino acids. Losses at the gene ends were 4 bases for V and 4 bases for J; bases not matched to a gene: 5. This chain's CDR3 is CASSLSGGAYEQYF. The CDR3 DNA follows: TGTGCCAGCAGCTTAAGCGGGGGGGCTTACGAGCAGTACTTC.

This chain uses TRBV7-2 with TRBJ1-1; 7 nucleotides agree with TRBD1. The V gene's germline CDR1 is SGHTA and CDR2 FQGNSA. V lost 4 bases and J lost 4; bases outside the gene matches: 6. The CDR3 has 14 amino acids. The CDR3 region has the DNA TGTGCCAGCAGCTGGACAGGCACTAGCACTGAAGCTTTCTTT. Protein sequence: CASSWTGTSTEAFF. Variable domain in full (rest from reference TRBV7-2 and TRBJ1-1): GAGVSQSPSNKVTEKGKDVELRCDPISGHTALYWYRQSLGQGLEFLIYFQGNSAPDKSGLPSDRFSAERTGGSVSTLTIQRTQQEDSAVYLCASSWTGTSTEAFFGQGTRLTVV.

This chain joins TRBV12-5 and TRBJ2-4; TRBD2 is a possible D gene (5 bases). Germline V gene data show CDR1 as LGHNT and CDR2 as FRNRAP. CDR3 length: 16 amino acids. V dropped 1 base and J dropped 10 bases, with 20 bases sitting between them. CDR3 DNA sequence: TGTGCTAGTGGTTTGGCAGACCGAGGGAATTCGGGGATTCAGTACTTC. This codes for CASGLADRGNSGIQYF.

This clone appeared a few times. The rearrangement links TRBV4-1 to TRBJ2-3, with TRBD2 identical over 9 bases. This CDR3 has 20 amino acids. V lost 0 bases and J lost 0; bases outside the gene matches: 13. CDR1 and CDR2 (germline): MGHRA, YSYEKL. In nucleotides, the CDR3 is TGCGCCAGCAGCCAAGATCATTGGCGCCTAGCGGGGTCTAGCACAGATACGCAGTATTTT. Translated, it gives CASSQDHWRLAGSSTDTQYF.

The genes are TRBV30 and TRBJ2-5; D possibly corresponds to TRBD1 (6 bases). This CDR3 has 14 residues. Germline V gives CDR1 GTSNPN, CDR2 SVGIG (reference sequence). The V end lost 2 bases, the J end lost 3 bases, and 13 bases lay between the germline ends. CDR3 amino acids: CAWSRIDRKETQYF. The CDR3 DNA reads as TGTGCCTGGAGTCGGATAGACAGGAAAGAGACCCAGTACTTC.

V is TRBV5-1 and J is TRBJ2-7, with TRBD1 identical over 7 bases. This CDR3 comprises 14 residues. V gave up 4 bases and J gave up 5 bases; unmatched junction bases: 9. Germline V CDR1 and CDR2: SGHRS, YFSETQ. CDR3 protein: CASSLDRVGDEQYF. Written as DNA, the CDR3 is TGCGCCAGCAGCCTCGACAGGGTAGGGGACGAGCAGTACTTC.

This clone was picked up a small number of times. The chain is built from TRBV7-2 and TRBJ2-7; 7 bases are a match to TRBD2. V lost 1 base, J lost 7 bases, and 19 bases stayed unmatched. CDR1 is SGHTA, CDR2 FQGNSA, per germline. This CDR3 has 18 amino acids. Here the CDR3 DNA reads TGTGCCAGCAGCTTAGGGCTTGTACGAGCGGGACCCCGGGAGGAGCAGTACTTC. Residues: CASSLGLVRAGPREEQYF.

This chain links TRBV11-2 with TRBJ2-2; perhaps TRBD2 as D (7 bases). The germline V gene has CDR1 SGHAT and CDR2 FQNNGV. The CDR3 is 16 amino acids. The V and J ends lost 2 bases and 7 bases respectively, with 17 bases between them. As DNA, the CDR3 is TGTGCCAGCAGCTTATTAGGCGGCGGGGGCCTCGGGGAGCTGTTTTTT. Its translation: CASSLLGGGGLGELFF.

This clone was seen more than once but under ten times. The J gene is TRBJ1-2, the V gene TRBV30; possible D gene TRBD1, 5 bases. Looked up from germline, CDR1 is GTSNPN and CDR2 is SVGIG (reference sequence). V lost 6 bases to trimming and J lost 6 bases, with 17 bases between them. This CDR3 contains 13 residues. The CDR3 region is CACWGSGSDGYTF. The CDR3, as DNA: TGTGCCTGCTGGGGCAGTGGGTCCGATGGCTACACCTTC.

This chain's CDR3 is CASSVSTPGDNYGYTF. CDR3 in DNA: TGTGCCAGCAGCGTAAGCACCCCGGGGGACAACTATGGCTACACCTTC. The chain couples TRBV7-2 to TRBJ1-2, with D perhaps matching TRBD1 (5 bases). The V end lost 5 bases, the J end lost 2 bases, and 18 bases lay between the germline ends. The CDR3 has 16 amino acids. Germline lookup yields CDR1 SGHTA and CDR2 FQGNSA.

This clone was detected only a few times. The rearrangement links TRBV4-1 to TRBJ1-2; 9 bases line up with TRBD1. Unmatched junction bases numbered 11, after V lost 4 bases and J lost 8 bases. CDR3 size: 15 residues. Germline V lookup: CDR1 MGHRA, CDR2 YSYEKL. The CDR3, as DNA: TGCGCCAGCAGCCCTGGGTCACAGGGGGCACGGGGCTACACCTTC. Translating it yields CASSPGSQGARGYTF.

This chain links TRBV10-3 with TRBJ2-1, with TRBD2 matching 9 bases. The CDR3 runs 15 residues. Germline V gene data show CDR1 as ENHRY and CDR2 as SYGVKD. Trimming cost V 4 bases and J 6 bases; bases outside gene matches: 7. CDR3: CAISVAAGGTNEQFF. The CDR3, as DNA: TGTGCCATCAGTGTGGCAGCGGGAGGCACCAATGAGCAGTTCTTC.

In DNA, the CDR3 is TGTGCCAGCAGCCAACGAGGGACAGGTTTTAGCTCTGGGGCCAACGTCCTGACTTTC. It translates to CASSQRGTGFSSGANVLTF. The chain links TRBV7-9 to TRBJ2-6, with 8 positions matching TRBD1. Germline V gene sequence: CDR1 SEHNR, CDR2 FQNEAQ (reference sequence). The CDR3 runs to 19 residues. J gave up 0 bases and V 5 bases, and 12 bases lay outside the gene matches. Full variable domain (remainder filled in from reference TRBV7-9 and TRBJ2-6): DTGVSQNPRHKITKRGQNVTFRCDPISEHNRLYWYRQTLGQGPEFLTYFQNEAQLEKSRLLSDRFSAERPKGSFSTLEIQRTEQGDSAMYLCASSQRGTGFSSGANVLTFGAGSRLTVL.

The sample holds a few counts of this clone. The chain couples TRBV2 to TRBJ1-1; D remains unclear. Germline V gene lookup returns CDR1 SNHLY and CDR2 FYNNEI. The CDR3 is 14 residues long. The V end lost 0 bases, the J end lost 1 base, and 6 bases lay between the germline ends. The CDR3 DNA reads TGTGCCAGCAGTGAAGCCGGGAGGAACACTGAAGCTTTCTTT. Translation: CASSEAGRNTEAFF.